The 19 T cell receptor beta chains below come from one sample, sequenced in a study of CD8 T cells in Susac syndrome. It was with random hexamers that roughly 0.45 to 1 ug RNA was reverse transcribed. TCRdb called the immunoSEQ multiplex PCR reads again in MiXCR, with one record for every CDR3 protein. The data contain fewer than 350,000 distinct CDR3 sequences, 75% to 85% of them singletons. What was sequenced was CD8+ T cells from PBMCs. The receptors come from a human donor with multiple sclerosis.

The V gene is TRBV27, the J gene TRBJ2-7; no definite D call. The germline V gene encodes CDR1 MNHEY and CDR2 SMNVEV (reference sequence). The CDR3 totals 13 residues. Trimming pared 0 bases from V and 2 bases from J, leaving 5 bases between. In DNA form, the CDR3 reads TGTGCCAGCAGTTTATCTAGGACCTACGAGCAGTACTTC. Protein sequence: CASSLSRTYEQYF.

The chain uses TRBV30 and TRBJ1-1; D ambiguous. Trimming stripped 0 bases from V and 5 bases from J, with 10 bases between. The CDR3 sequence is 13 residues long. Looked up from germline, CDR1 is GTSNPN and CDR2 is SVGIG (reference sequence). CDR3 sequence (DNA): TGTGCCTGGAGTGTTTCAGGAGGAACTGAAGCTTTCTTT. Translating gives CAWSVSGGTEAFF. The complete variable domain, with remaining parts taken from reference TRBV30 and TRBJ1-1, reads SQTIHQWPATLVQPVGSPLSLECTVEGTSNPNLYWYRQAAGRGLQLLFYSVGIGQISSEVPQNLSASRPQDRQFILSSKKLLLSDSGFYLCAWSVSGGTEAFFGQGTRLTVV.

The chain couples TRBV20-1 to TRBJ2-1; perhaps TRBD2 as D (5 bases). Germline assignment: CDR1 DFQATT and CDR2 SNEGSKA (reference sequence). CDR3 length: 10 residues. Trimming took 3 bases from V and 14 from J, leaving 11 bases between them. For the CDR3, the DNA is TGCAGTGCTAGGAGCGGAGCCGAGTTCTTC. Translation: CSARSGAEFF.

This clonotype was detected only once. V gene TRBV5-4 combines with J gene TRBJ1-5; D is uncertain. This CDR3 has 14 amino acids. The germline gives CDR1 SGHNT, CDR2 YYREEE (reference sequence). Trimming took 6 bases from V and 4 from J, leaving 14 bases between them. Here the CDR3 reads CASTTFGKNQPQHF. The CDR3 coding sequence is TGTGCCAGCACCACATTCGGGAAAAATCAGCCCCAGCATTTT.

The chain carries TRBV27 and TRBJ2-1; a possible D gene is TRBD2 (5 bases). Trimming removed 3 bases at V and 4 bases at J, with 7 bases between. This CDR3 comprises 13 residues. CDR1 and CDR2 from the germline V gene are MNHEY and SMNVEV (reference sequence). CDR3 protein: CASSFSGYNEQFF. The CDR3 nucleotides read TGTGCCAGCAGTTTTTCGGGATACAATGAGCAGTTCTTC.

This chain uses TRBV7-9 with TRBJ1-5; 10 bases match TRBD1. This CDR3 is 13 amino acids long. Unmatched junction bases numbered 2, after V lost 5 bases and J lost 7 bases. CDR1 SEHNR and CDR2 FQNEAQ come from the germline V gene (reference sequence). The CDR3 spells CASSPTGGQPQHF. As DNA, the CDR3 is TGTGCCAGCAGCCCGACAGGGGGCCAGCCCCAGCATTTT.

Worth noting for this clonotype: The junction shows a germline mismatch at one end, possibly a read error. The chain is built from TRBV9 and TRBJ1-2; D is unclear. CDR1 SGDLS and CDR2 YYNGEE come from the germline V gene. The CDR3 totals 15 residues. The CDR3 loop is CASSFTPGSAKAAHF. Here the CDR3 DNA reads TGTGCCAGCAGCTTCACCCCCGGCAGTGCGAAGGCCGCGCATTTC. Based on the CDR3 plus reference TRBV9 and TRBJ1-2, the full variable domain is DSGVTQTPKHLITATGQRVTLRCSPRSGDLSVYWYQQSLDQGLQFLIQYYNGEERAKGNILERFSAQQFPDLHSELNLSSLELGDSALYFCASSFTPGSAKAAHFGSGTRLTVV.

The chain recombines TRBV10-3 with TRBJ1-3; 8 bases are a match to TRBD1. Germline-derived CDR1 and CDR2 are ENHRY and SYGVKD. V lost 8 bases and J lost 2; bases outside the gene matches: 14. The CDR3 has 17 residues. CDR3 amino acids: CAIARSRQGNAGNTIYF. Here the CDR3 DNA reads TGTGCCATCGCCCGAAGTAGACAGGGGAACGCTGGAAACACCATATATTTT.

V is TRBV20-1 and J is TRBJ1-2; weak D call: TRBD1 (6 bases). This CDR3 region has 17 residues. Germline CDR1 reads DFQATT; CDR2 reads SNEGSKA (reference sequence). With 0 bases removed from V and 0 bases from J, the gap between germline ends came to 17 bases. CDR3 coding DNA: TGCAGTGCTAGAGATTTGTGGACAGAAGAATCTAACTATGGCTACACCTTC. This gives the protein CSARDLWTEESNYGYTF.

The chain recombines TRBV27 with TRBJ2-2, with 9 bases fitting TRBD1. This CDR3 comprises 13 residues. Germline CDR1 reads MNHEY; CDR2 reads SMNVEV (reference sequence). V gave up 6 bases and J gave up 6 bases; unmatched junction bases: 2. CDR3 sequence reads: CASRQGAAGELFF. The CDR3 bases are TGTGCCAGCAGACAGGGGGCGGCCGGGGAGCTGTTTTTT.

The chain has TRBV9 and TRBJ1-1; perhaps TRBD1 as D (5 bases). CDR3 length: 14 amino acids. Trimming removed 10 bases from V and 7 bases from J, with 23 bases in between. Germline V lookup: CDR1 SGDLS, CDR2 YYNGEE. In nucleotides, the CDR3 is TGTGCCGGCGCAGCGGGGGACCTCGCCGGTGAAGCTTTCTTT. Amino acids: CAGAAGDLAGEAFF.

The chain links TRBV7-2 to TRBJ1-2, with no clear D. From germline, CDR1 is SGHTA and CDR2 FQGNSA. This CDR3 contains 11 residues. V lost 3 bases and J 6 bases, leaving 5 bases between the germline ends. The chain's CDR3 is CASSLGNGYTF. CDR3 nucleotide sequence: TGTGCCAGCAGCTTGGGGAATGGCTACACCTTC.

The chain recombines TRBV7-9 with TRBJ2-1, with D possibly being TRBD2 (5 bases). The length of the CDR3 is 15 residues. Looked up from germline, CDR1 is SEHNR and CDR2 is FQNEAQ (reference sequence). Trimming pared 0 bases from V and 5 bases from J, leaving 11 bases between. This chain's CDR3 is CASSLALGSHNEQFF. The CDR3 region has the DNA TGTGCCAGCAGCTTAGCCCTTGGGAGTCACAATGAGCAGTTCTTC.

The chain employs TRBV24-1 and TRBJ2-3; D remains ambiguous. V was trimmed by 5 bases and J by 2 bases, leaving 13 bases between them. Looked up from germline, CDR1 is KGHDR and CDR2 is SFDVKD. The CDR3 has 15 residues. The CDR3 nucleotides read TGTGCCACCAGTGGGTCTAGAGAACTCACAGATACGCAGTATTTT. It specifies CATSGSRELTDTQYF.

The chain carries TRBV11-2 and TRBJ2-7, with D possibly being TRBD1 (5 bases). Germline V gene sequence: CDR1 SGHAT, CDR2 FQNNGV. CDR3 length: 13 residues. V lost 3 bases, J lost 5 bases, and 11 bases lay in between. The CDR3 region has the DNA TGTGCCAGCAGCTTGGCAGGGAACAACGAGCAGTACTTC. Its translation is CASSLAGNNEQYF. Complete variable domain (other parts from reference TRBV11-2 and TRBJ2-7): EAGVAQSPRYKIIEKRQSVAFWCNPISGHATLYWYQQILGQGPKLLIQFQNNGVVDDSQLPKDRFSAERLKGVDSTLKIQPAKLEDSAVYLCASSLAGNNEQYFGPGTRLTVT.

CDR3 amino acids: CASSLKKDGYTF. The CDR3 DNA sequence: TGTGCCAGCAGCTTAAAGAAGGATGGCTACACCTTC. This rearrangement joins TRBV7-9 to TRBJ1-2; the D is unclear. Trimming shortened V by 2 bases and J by 6 bases, and 7 bases separated the two germline ends. The germline gives CDR1 SEHNR, CDR2 FQNEAQ (reference sequence). CDR3 length equals 12 residues.

This rearrangement joins TRBV4-3 to TRBJ2-6; 7 bases match TRBD2. V lost 0 bases, J lost 0 bases, and 8 bases stayed unmatched. The CDR3 is 19 residues long. CDR1 is LGHNA and CDR2 is YSLEER in the germline V gene. CDR3 region: CASSQDPGGDLSGANVLTF. For the CDR3, the DNA is TGCGCCAGCAGCCAAGATCCGGGGGGTGACCTCTCTGGGGCCAACGTCCTGACTTTC.

V gene TRBV20-1 combines with J gene TRBJ1-2, with TRBD1 matching 7 bases. This CDR3 region has 13 residues. Germline V lookup: CDR1 DFQATT, CDR2 SNEGSKA (reference sequence). V was pared by 3 bases and J by 6 bases, with 7 bases of the junction left unmatched. The DNA of the CDR3 is TGCAGTGCTAGGCGGACAGGACCAGATGGCTACACCTTC. As protein: CSARRTGPDGYTF.

The J gene is TRBJ1-1, the V gene TRBV6-1, with a weak D call TRBD1 (6 bases). The CDR3 is made up of 14 amino acids. V lost 6 bases, J lost 5 bases, and 16 bases lay in between. From germline, CDR1 is MNHNS and CDR2 SASEGT. The CDR3 coding sequence is TGTGCCAGCAGCCTAAGGGGGGGTGAGACTGAAGCTTTCTTT. It specifies CASSLRGGETEAFF.